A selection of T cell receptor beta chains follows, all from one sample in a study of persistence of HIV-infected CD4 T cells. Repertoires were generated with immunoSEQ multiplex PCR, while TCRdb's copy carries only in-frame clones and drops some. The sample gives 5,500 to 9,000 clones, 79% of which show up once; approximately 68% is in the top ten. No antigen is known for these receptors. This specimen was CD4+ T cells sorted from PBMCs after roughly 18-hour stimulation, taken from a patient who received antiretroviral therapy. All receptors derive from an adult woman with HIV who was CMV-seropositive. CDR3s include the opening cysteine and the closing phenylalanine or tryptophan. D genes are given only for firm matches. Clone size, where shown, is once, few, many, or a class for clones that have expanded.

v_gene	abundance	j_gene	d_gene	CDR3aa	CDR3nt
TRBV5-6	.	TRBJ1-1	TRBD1	CASSYLDRDTEAFF	TGTGCCAGCAGCTACCTTGACAGGGACACTGAAGCTTTCTTT
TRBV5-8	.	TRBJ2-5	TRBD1	CASSLRGGKETQYF	TGTGCCAGCAGCTTAAGAGGGGGCAAAGAGACCCAGTACTTC
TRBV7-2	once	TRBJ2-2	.	CASSLIGFGGTFSTGELFF	TGTGCCAGCAGCTTAATCGGTTTCGGGGGGACATTCAGCACCGGGGAGCTGTTTTTT
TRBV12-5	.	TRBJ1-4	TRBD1	CASGGTGGEKLFF	TGTGCTAGTGGAGGGACAGGGGGCGAAAAACTGTTTTTT
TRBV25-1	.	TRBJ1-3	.	CASSEPGASGNTIYF	TGTGCCAGCAGTGAACCAGGGGCGAGTGGAAACACCATATATTTT
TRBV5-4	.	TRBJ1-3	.	CASSPGQSSSGNTIYF	TGTGCCAGCAGCCCGGGACAATCCTCCTCTGGAAACACCATATATTTT
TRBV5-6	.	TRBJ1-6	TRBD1	CASRSQGAGNSPLHF	TGTGCCAGCAGGAGCCAGGGGGCCGGTAATTCACCCCTCCACTTT
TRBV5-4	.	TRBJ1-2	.	CASSLVPGDHGYTF	TGTGCCAGCAGCTTAGTCCCCGGGGACCATGGCTACACCTTC
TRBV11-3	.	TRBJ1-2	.	CASSLRRGLVGYTF	TGTGCCAGCAGCCTTCGGCGGGGGTTGGTTGGCTACACCTTC
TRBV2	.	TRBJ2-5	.	CASSDKTVIETQYF	TGTGCCAGCAGTGACAAGACAGTTATTGAGACCCAGTACTTC
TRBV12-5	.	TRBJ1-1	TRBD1	CASGFDRGSNTEAFF	TGTGCTAGTGGTTTCGACAGGGGCTCGAACACTGAAGCTTTCTTT
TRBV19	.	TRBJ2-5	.	CASSPPGQQRTGGTQYF	TGTGCCAGTAGTCCTCCGGGACAACAACGAACCGGCGGGACCCAGTACTTC
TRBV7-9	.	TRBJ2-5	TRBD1	CASSQGDMFRAETQYF	TGTGCCAGCAGCCAGGGGGACATGTTCCGGGCGGAGACCCAGTACTTC
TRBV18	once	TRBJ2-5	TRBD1	CASSPDRGSETQYF	TGTGCCAGCTCACCGGACAGGGGGTCCGAGACCCAGTACTTC
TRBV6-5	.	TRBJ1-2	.	CASSYYGGDGYTF	TGTGCCAGCAGTTACTACGGGGGCGATGGCTACACCTTC
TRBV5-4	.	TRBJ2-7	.	CASSQTGMSSYEQYF	TGTGCCAGCAGCCAAACAGGAATGAGCTCCTACGAGCAGTACTTC
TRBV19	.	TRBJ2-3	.	CASSGRSLITDTQYF	TGTGCCAGTAGTGGCAGGTCCTTAATCACAGATACGCAGTATTTT
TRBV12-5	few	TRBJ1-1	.	CASALENTEAFF	TGTGCTAGTGCCCTCGAGAACACTGAAGCTTTCTTT
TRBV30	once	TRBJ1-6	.	CAWSLGAGLTFYNSPLHF	TGTGCCTGGAGTTTAGGGGCCGGACTTACTTTCTATAATTCACCCCTCCACTTT
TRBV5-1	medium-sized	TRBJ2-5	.	CASSRPGETQYF	TGCGCCAGCAGCCGCCCAGGGGAGACCCAGTACTTC
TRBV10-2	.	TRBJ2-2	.	CASGGPPNTGELFF	TGCGCCAGCGGGGGACCGCCGAACACCGGGGAGCTGTTTTTT
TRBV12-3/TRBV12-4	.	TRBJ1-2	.	CASSHGTGYTF	TGTGCCAGCAGTCACGGAACGGGCTACACCTTC
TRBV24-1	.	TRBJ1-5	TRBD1	CATSDGQGVNQPQHF	TGTGCCACCAGTGATGGACAGGGGGTAAATCAGCCCCAGCATTTT
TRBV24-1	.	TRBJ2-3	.	CATSDRDSTDTQYF	TGTGCCACCAGTGATAGGGACAGCACAGATACGCAGTATTTT